The present T cell receptor delta chain was sequenced within a study of gamma-delta T cells after stem cell transplantation. TCRdb re-called the RT-PCR reads via CATT. The sample holds 800 to 950 delta-chain clones; roughly 19% are singletons and the top ten take approximately 26%. By sample share, this clone is large. V was clipped by 3 bases and J by 1 base; unmatched bases: 8. The length of the CDR3 is 18 residues. The V gene's germline CDR1 is GEAIGNYY and CDR2 EKD. This clonotype originated in a human donor. It is not recorded whose cells these are; they may come from a transplant donor. V gene TRDV2 combines with J gene TRDJ3, with TRDD3 identical over 7 bases. Sequencing used gamma-delta T cells. The DNA of the CDR3 is TGTGCCTGTGACCCCTTACTGGGGAAGTCCTGGGACACCCGACAGATGTTTTTC. Residues: CACDPLLGKSWDTRQMFF.